What follows describes a single T cell receptor (beta chain). From germline, CDR1 is LNHDA and CDR2 SQIVND (reference sequence). The CDR3 is 14 residues long. The ends were cut back, 3 bases at V and 5 bases at J, with 10 bases in the middle. The source of the sample is a study of blood T cell repertoires in COVID-19. Study background: In each case, the material was cDNA or gDNA derived from T cells, B-cell-depleted T cells, or PBMCs.

Method: immunoSEQ multiplex PCR; TCRdb's copy keeps in-frame clones and lacks some. The data contain about 180,000 clones, around 86% of them seen just once; the ten biggest clones take up roughly 2.9%. Sample: peripheral blood. The chain has TRBV19 and TRBJ1-4, with D possibly TRBD1 on 5 matching bases. The source of this sequence is a woman in her thirties with active or convalescent COVID-19. The chain's CDR3 is CASSIQGFNEKLFF. The CDR3 DNA follows: TGTGCCAGTAGTATCCAGGGTTTCAATGAAAAACTGTTTTTT.